This passage covers 9 T cell receptor beta chains from one sample sequenced in a study of blood T cell repertoires in COVID-19. This table comes from immunoSEQ multiplex PCR, and its TCRdb copy is limited to in-frame clones, with some not included. The table includes fewer than 250,000 clones, around 84% detected once. The material sequenced was peripheral blood. Every receptor here comes from a man aged 25 to 40 with active or convalescent COVID-19.

CDR3 in amino acids: CASSLVGQGSGELFF. The DNA for the CDR3 is TGTGCCAGCAGCTTAGTGGGCCAGGGTTCCGGGGAGCTGTTTTTT. The chain links TRBV11-1 to TRBJ2-2, with a weak D call TRBD1 (5 bases). Trimming removed 1 base from V and 6 bases from J, with 12 bases in between. The CDR3 loop spans 15 amino acids. The V gene's germline CDR1 is SGHAT and CDR2 FQDESV (reference sequence).

J is TRBJ1-5 and V is TRBV7-2, with D perhaps matching TRBD1 (6 bases). CDR1 is SGHTA, CDR2 FQGNSA, per germline. V lost 5 bases and J lost 7, with 12 bases in between. The CDR3 length is 13 residues. This CDR3 is CASSRGGGQPQHF. CDR3 in DNA: TGTGCCAGCAGCCGGGGAGGGGGGCAGCCCCAGCATTTT. Variable domain in full (rest from reference TRBV7-2 and TRBJ1-5): GAGVSQSPSNKVTEKGKDVELRCDPISGHTALYWYRQSLGQGLEFLIYFQGNSAPDKSGLPSDRFSAERTGGSVSTLTIQRTQQEDSAVYLCASSRGGGQPQHFGDGTRLSIL.

This chain connects TRBV3-1 (or the pseudogene TRBV3-2) to TRBJ1-6; D not certain. From germline, CDR1 is LGHDT and CDR2 YNNKEL (reference sequence). The V and J ends lost 1 base and 0 bases respectively, with 16 bases between them. The CDR3 spans 19 residues. The CDR3 coding sequence is TGTGCCAGCAGCCAAGGGCAGATAATTTCAAGCTCCTATAATTCACCCCTCCACTTT. It codes for CASSQGQIISSSYNSPLHF.

The chain joins TRBV9 to TRBJ1-2; D not certain. The V and J ends lost 0 bases and 5 bases respectively, with 14 bases between them. Per the germline V gene, CDR1 is SGDLS and CDR2 is YYNGEE. CDR3 length: 15 residues. The CDR3 region has the DNA TGTGCCAGCAGCGTAGGAGACACCGGGATTTATGGCTACACCTTC. Its protein is CASSVGDTGIYGYTF.

The gene calls are TRBV19 and TRBJ1-5; possible D gene TRBD1, 6 bases. This CDR3 comprises 15 residues. Germline values: CDR1 LNHDA, CDR2 SQIVND (reference sequence). V was pared by 7 bases and J by 1 base, with 14 bases between. Here the CDR3 DNA reads TGTGCCAGTACGCCGATGGGGGCCAGCAATCAGCCCCAGCATTTT. Amino acids: CASTPMGASNQPQHF.

The chain uses TRBV5-6 and TRBJ2-4; 12 nucleotides line up with TRBD1. Germline V gene lookup returns CDR1 SGHDT and CDR2 YYEEEE. Losses at the gene ends were 4 bases for V and 6 bases for J; bases not matched to a gene: 8. There are 16 residues in the CDR3. The CDR3 protein is CASSPGTGGALNIQYF. CDR3 sequence (DNA): TGTGCCAGCAGCCCAGGGACAGGGGGCGCGTTAAACATTCAGTACTTC.

CDR3 in DNA: TGTGCCAGTAGTATTATCCCGGGACAGGTGGACTATGGCTACACCTTC. Protein sequence: CASSIIPGQVDYGYTF. This sequence joins TRBV19 and TRBJ1-2; 8 bases map to TRBD1. The CDR3 contains 16 residues. V shed 3 bases, J shed 3 bases, and the junction held 9 bases outside the gene matches. Per the germline V gene, CDR1 is LNHDA and CDR2 is SQIVND (reference sequence).

In this sample, this clone turned up once. This chain uses TRBV13 with TRBJ2-1, with 7 bases fitting TRBD1. V lost 4 bases to trimming and J lost 6 bases; unmatched junction nucleotides: 6. CDR1 is PRHDT and CDR2 is FYEKMQ in the germline V gene (reference sequence). CDR3 length equals 14 residues. CDR3 nucleotides: TGTGCCAGCAGCTCCCGTAGGGACAGCAATGAGCAGTTCTTC. Translated: CASSSRRDSNEQFF.

The chain recombines TRBV27 with TRBJ1-4; tentatively, D is TRBD1 (5 bases). Trimming pared 10 bases from V and 8 bases from J, leaving 17 bases between. The CDR3 has 13 residues. CDR1 and CDR2 from the germline V gene are MNHEY and SMNVEV (reference sequence). The CDR3 sequence: CATLDSGREKLFF. CDR3 coding DNA: TGTGCCACCCTCGACAGCGGGAGAGAAAAACTGTTTTTT.